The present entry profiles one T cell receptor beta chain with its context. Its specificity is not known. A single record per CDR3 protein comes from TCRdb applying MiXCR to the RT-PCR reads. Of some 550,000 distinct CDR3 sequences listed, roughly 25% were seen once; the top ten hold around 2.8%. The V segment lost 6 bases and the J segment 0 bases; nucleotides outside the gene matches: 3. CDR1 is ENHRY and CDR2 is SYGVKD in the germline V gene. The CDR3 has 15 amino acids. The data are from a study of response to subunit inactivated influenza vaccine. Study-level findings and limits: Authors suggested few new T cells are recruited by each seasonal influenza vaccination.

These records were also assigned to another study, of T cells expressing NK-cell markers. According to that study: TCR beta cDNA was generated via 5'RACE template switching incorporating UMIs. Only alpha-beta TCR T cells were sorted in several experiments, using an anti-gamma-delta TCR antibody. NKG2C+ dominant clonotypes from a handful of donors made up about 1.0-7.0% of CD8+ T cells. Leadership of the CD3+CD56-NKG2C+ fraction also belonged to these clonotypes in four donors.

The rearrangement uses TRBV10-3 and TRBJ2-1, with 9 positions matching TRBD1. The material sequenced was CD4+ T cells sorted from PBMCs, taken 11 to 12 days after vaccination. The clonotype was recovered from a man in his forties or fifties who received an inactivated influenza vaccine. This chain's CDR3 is CAIRLDRGSYNEQFF. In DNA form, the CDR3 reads TGTGCCATCAGACTGGACAGGGGCTCCTACAATGAGCAGTTCTTC.